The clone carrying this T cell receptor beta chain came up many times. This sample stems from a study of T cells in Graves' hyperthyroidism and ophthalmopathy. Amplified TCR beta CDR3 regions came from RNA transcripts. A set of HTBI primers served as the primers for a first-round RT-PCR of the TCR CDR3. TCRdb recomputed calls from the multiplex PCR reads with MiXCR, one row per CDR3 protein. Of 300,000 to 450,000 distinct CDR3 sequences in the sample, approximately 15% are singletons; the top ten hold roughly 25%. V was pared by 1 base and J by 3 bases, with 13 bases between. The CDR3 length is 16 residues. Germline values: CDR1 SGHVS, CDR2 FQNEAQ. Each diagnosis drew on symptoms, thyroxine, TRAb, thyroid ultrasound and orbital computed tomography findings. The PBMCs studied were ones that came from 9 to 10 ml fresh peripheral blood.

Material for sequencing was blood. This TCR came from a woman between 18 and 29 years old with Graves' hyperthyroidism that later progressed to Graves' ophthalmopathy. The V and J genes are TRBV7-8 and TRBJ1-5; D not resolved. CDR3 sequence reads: CASSLDGSGPNQPQHF. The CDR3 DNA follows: TGTGCCAGCAGCTTAGATGGTAGTGGACCCAATCAGCCCCAGCATTTT.